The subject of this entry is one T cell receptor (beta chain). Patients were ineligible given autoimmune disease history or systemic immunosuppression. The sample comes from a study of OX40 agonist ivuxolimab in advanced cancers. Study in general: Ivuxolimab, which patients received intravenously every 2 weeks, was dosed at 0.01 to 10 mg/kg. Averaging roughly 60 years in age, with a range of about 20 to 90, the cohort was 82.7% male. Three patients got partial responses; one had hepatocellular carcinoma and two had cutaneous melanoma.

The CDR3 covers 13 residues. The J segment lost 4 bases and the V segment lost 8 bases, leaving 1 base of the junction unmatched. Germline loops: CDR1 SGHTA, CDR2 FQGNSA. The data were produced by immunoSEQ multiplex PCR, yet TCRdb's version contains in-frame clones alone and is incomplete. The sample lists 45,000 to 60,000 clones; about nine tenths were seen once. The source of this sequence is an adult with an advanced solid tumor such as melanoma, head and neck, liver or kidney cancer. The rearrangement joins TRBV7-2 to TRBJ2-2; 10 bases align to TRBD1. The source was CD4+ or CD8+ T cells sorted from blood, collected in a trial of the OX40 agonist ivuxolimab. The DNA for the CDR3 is TGTGCCAGCCGGACAGGGGGCACCGGGGAGCTGTTTTTT. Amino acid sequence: CASRTGGTGELFF.